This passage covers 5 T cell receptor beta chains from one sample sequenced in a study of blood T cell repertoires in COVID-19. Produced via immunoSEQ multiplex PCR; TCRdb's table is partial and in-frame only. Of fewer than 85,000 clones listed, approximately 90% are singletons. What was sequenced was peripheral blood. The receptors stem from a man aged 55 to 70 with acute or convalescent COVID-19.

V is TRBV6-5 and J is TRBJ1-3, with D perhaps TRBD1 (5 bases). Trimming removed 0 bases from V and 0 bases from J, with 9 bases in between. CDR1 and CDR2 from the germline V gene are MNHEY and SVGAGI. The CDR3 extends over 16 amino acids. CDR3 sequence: CASSYSDSLSGNTIYF. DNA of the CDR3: TGTGCCAGCAGTTACTCAGACAGCCTCTCTGGAAACACCATATATTTT.

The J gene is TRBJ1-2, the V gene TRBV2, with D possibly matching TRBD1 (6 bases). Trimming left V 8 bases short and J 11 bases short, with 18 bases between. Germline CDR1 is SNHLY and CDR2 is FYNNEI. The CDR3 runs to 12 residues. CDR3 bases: TGTGCCAGCGGACTGCAACGAAGGGGGTACACCTTC. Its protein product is CASGLQRRGYTF.

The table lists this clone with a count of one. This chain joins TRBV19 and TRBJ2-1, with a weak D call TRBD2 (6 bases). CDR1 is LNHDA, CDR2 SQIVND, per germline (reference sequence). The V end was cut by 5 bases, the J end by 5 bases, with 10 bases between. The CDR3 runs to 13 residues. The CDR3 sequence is CASSFPGDNEQFF. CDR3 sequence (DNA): TGTGCCAGTAGTTTTCCGGGGGACAATGAGCAGTTCTTC.

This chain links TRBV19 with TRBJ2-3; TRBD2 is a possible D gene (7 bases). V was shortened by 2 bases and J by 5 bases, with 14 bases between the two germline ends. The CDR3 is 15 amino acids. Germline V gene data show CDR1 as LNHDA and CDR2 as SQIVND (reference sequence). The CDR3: CASSITRGLIDTQYF. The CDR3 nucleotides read TGTGCCAGTAGTATAACGCGGGGGCTCATAGATACGCAGTATTTT. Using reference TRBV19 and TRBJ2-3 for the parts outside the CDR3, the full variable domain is DGGITQSPKYLFRKEGQNVTLSCEQNLNHDAMYWYRQDPGQGLRLIYYSQIVNDFQKGDIAEGYSVSREKKESFPLTVTSAQKNPTAFYLCASSITRGLIDTQYFGPGTRLTVL.

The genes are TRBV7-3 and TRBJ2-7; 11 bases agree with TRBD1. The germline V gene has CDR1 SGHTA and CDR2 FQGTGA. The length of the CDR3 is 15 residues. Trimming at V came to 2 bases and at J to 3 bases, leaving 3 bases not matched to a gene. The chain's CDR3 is CASSLFGTGGYEQYF. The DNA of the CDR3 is TGTGCCAGCAGCTTATTTGGGACAGGGGGCTACGAGCAGTACTTC.